This TCR beta chain emerged from a study of cytomegalovirus exposure and HLA in healthy donors. About the study: Sequencing of some 200 million T cells in an earlier analysis found some 100 million unique TCR beta sequences.

The PCR was carried out with 60 Vbeta primers and 13 Jbeta primers. Original analysis: There were 80 million to 95 million unique TCR beta chains by a later count, and approximately 11 million of them were shared. Assay: immunoSEQ multiplex PCR; the TCRdb copy retains only in-frame clones and omits some. That table is the source of V, J and clone size, and D and trimming were worked out from the DNA. The sample carries about 62,000 clones, roughly 80% recorded once. CDR1 is SNHLY and CDR2 is FYNNEI in the germline V gene. V was clipped by 1 base and J by 4 bases; unmatched bases: 2. There are 14 residues in the CDR3. In its sample, this clone was seen once.

Sequenced input: PBMCs. This sequence joins TRBV2 and TRBJ1-2, with 8 bases aligning to TRBD1. This sequence originates from a woman aged 25 to 39 in good health and CMV-seronegative. The CDR3 here is CASSEEQGAYGYTF. The CDR3 nucleotides read TGTGCCAGCAGTGAAGAGCAGGGGGCCTATGGCTACACCTTC.